Shown below are 5 T cell receptor beta chains from a single sample sequenced in a study of monozygotic twins with inflammatory bowel disease (dated by TCRdb to about 2019). Library construction relied on 5' RACE. These reads were obtained on an Illumina HiSeq 2500. One entry per CDR3 protein sequence results from the TCRdb reprocessing of the reads, with DNA left out. The sample's clone listing holds approximately 330,000 distinct CDR3 sequences. The ten largest account for approximately 2% of the sample. Sequencing input: blood. These receptors were taken from a human donor with ulcerative colitis or Crohn's disease, or a healthy co-twin of an affected twin (not recorded which).

The chain couples TRBV5-1 to TRBJ2-7; absent DNA, TCRdb's TRBD2 call cannot be checked. CDR1 is SGHRS, CDR2 YFSETQ, per germline. The CDR3 spans 14 residues. The CDR3 sequence is CASKSLAGAYEQYF.

The chain is built from TRBV5-1 and TRBJ2-5; TCRdb lists TRBD1, though no DNA is available to test this call. The V gene's germline CDR1 is SGHRS and CDR2 YFSETQ. The CDR3 contains 16 residues. This CDR3 is CASSLLITAGGKTQYF.

The chain joins TRBV7-2 to TRBJ2-7; checking the TCRdb D call of TRBD2 is not possible without DNA. CDR3 size: 17 residues. Looked up from germline, CDR1 is SGHTA and CDR2 is FQGNSA. The CDR3 loop is CASSLKGRTSGAYEQYF.

V is TRBV10-3 and J is TRBJ2-1; TCRdb's D call of TRBD1 is untestable without DNA. This CDR3 has 15 amino acids. Germline V CDR1 and CDR2: ENHRY, SYGVKD. CDR3 region: CAIRGTGGWSNEQFF.

The chain carries TRBV5-1 and TRBJ2-7; the D gene TCRdb calls, TRBD2, cannot be checked with no DNA. The germline CDR1 and CDR2 sequences are SGHRS and YFSETQ. CDR3 length equals 14 residues. CDR3 amino acids: CASSAAGGGYEQYF.